This TCR beta chain was recorded in a study of blood T cell repertoires in COVID-19. Background on the study: The study drew acute and convalescent COVID-19 samples from the United States, Italy and Spain. Sample material is recorded as cDNA or gDNA derived from T cells, B-cell-depleted T cells, or PBMCs.

In the original analysis: By means of reference gene primer amplification, nucleated cell counts were estimated. This table comes from immunoSEQ multiplex PCR, and its TCRdb copy is limited to in-frame clones, with some not included. V and J calls and clone size are as listed in that table; D and trimming were resolved from the DNA. The sample carries some 200,000 clones, about nine tenths recorded once. Enrolment of Seattle patients took place during active infection, and they were followed longitudinally. The clonotype comes from a woman aged 55-69 years with COVID-19, enrolled during active disease. Sequencing was carried out using peripheral blood.

The CDR3 is CASSPSRRDSPLHF. The CDR3 DNA reads as TGTGCCAGCTCACCATCCCGGAGGGATTCACCCCTCCACTTT. This chain connects TRBV18 to TRBJ1-6, with D unresolved. The V end lost 2 bases, the J end lost 8 bases, and 10 bases lay between the germline ends. The CDR3 loop spans 14 amino acids. Germline CDR1 is KGHSH and CDR2 is LQKENI.